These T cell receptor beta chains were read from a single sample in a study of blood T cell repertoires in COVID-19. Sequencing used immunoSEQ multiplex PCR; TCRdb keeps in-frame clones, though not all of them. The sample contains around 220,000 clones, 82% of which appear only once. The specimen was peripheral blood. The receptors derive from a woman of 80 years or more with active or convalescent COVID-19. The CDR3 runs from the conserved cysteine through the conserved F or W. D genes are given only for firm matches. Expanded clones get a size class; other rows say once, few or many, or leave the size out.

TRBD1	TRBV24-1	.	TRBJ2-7	TGTGCCACCCAAAGTGGACAGGGGGCCGAGCAGTACTTC	CATQSGQGAEQYF
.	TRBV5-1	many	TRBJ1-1	TGCGCCAGCAGCCGAACCCCGCAGGAGAACACTGAAGCTTTCTTT	CASSRTPQENTEAFF
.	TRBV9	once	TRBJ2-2	TGTGCCAGCAGCGTAGCAGGGGTCAAGAACACCGGGGAGCTGTTTTTT	CASSVAGVKNTGELFF
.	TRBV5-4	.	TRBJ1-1	TGTGCCAGCAGCTTGGCGGCGGATAACACTGAAGCTTTCTTT	CASSLAADNTEAFF
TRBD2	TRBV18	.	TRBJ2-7	TGTGCCAGCTCTCCGACTAGCGCCTACGAGCAGTACTTC	CASSPTSAYEQYF
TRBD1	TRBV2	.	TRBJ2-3	TGTGCCAGCAGTCTACAGGGGGCGGGCACAGATACGCAGTATTTT	CASSLQGAGTDTQYF
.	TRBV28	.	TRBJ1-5	TGTGCCAGCAGCCCGCGACAGATGAATCAGCCCCAGCATTTT	CASSPRQMNQPQHF
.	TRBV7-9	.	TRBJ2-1	TGTGCCAGCAGCCCACCCCCAGACTACAATGAGCAGTTCTTC	CASSPPPDYNEQFF
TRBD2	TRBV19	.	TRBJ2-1	TGTGCCAGTAGTATATCGGGGGGGGCCTACAATGAGCAGTTCTTC	CASSISGGAYNEQFF
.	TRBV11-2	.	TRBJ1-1	TGTGCCAGCAGCCCCCGGGTGTTTGGAGCTTTCTTT	CASSPRVFGAFF
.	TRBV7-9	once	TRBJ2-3	TGTGCCAGCAGCTTAATGCGGAGGAGGGGGCATGGAGATACGCAGTATTTT	CASSLMRRRGHGDTQYF
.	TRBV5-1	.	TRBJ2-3	TGCGCCAGCAGCTTCTCGGGCACAGATACGCAGTATTTT	CASSFSGTDTQYF
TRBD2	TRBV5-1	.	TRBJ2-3	TGCGCCAGCAGCTTGGTGGCTAGCGGGGCAGATACGCAGTATTTT	CASSLVASGADTQYF
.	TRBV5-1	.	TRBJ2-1	TGCGCCAGCAGCAAGGGAGGTTCCTACAATGAGCAGTTCTTC	CASSKGGSYNEQFF
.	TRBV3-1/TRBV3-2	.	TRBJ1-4	TGTGCCAGCAGCCGAACTACAACAGGGAAACTGTTTTTT	CASSRTTTGKLFF
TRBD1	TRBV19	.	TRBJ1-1	TGTGCCAGTATCCCGACAGGGAGTGCAGCTTTCTTT	CASIPTGSAAFF
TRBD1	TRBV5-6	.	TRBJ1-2	TGTGCCAGCAGCTTCCAGGACAGGGATAACTATGGCTACACCTTC	CASSFQDRDNYGYTF
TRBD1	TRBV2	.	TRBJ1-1	TGTGCCAGCAGTTCGGACAGGCCTGAAGCTTTCTTT	CASSSDRPEAFF
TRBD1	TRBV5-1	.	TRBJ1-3	TGCGCCAGCAGCTACCAGGGGGCCTTCTCTGGAAACACCATATATTTT	CASSYQGAFSGNTIYF
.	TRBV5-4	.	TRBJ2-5	TGTGCCAGCAGTTTGATGCGGGACAGCAGGCAAGAGACCCAGTACTTC	CASSLMRDSRQETQYF
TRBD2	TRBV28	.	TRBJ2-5	TGTGCCAGCGGACTAGCGGGAGGCCAAGAGACCCAGTACTTC	CASGLAGGQETQYF
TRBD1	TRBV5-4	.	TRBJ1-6	TGTGCCAGCAGTTTGCAGGGACAGGGGAATTCACCCCTCCACTTT	CASSLQGQGNSPLHF
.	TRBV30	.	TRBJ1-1	TGTGCCTGGAGCCGAGGATTCAAAACTGAAGCTTTCTTT	CAWSRGFKTEAFF
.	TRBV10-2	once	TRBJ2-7	TGCGCCAGCAGCCGAGGAGTATTCTACGAGCAGTACTTC	CASSRGVFYEQYF
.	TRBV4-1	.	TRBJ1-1	TGCGCCAGCAGCCAAGACGTAGGAACAGGGACTAGAAATACTGAAGCTTTCTTT	CASSQDVGTGTRNTEAFF
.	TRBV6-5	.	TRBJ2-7	TGTGCCAGCAGAACCTCAGGGGGGACGAACGAGCAGTACTTC	CASRTSGGTNEQYF
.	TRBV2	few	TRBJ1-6	TGTGCCAGCAGTGAAGGCGGGGGAGATAATTCACCCCTCCACTTT	CASSEGGGDNSPLHF
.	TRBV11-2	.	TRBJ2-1	TGTGCCAGCAGCTTAGTAGGTCGCGGTCTCGTTAAAGAGCAGTTCTTC	CASSLVGRGLVKEQFF
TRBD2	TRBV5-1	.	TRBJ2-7	TGCGCCAGCAGCTCGGGACTAGCGGGAGGGCCTAGCCCCTACGAGCAGTACTTC	CASSSGLAGGPSPYEQYF
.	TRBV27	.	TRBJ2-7	TGTGCCAGCGGGCGCTACGAGCAGTACTTC	CASGRYEQYF
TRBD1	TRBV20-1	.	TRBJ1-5	TGCAGTGCTAGTGTGAGAGGGGGCTTAAGCAATCAGCCCCAGCATTTT	CSASVRGGLSNQPQHF
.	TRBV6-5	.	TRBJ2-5	TGTGCCAGCAGGGGCGGTAGGGGAGAGACCCAGTACTTC	CASRGGRGETQYF
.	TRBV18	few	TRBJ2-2	TGTGCCAGCTCACCACAAGCCAGGGTGGCCGGGGAGCTGTTTTTT	CASSPQARVAGELFF
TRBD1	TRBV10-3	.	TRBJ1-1	TGTGCCTCATCCCAGGGACAGGGGCTCACTGAAGCTTTCTTT	CASSQGQGLTEAFF
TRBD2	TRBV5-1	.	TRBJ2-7	TGCGCCAGCAGCTTAGCGGGGAGCGACTACGAGCAGTACTTC	CASSLAGSDYEQYF